This TCR beta chain was identified in a study of T cells in Graves' hyperthyroidism and ophthalmopathy. This CDR3 has 13 amino acids. Per the germline V gene, CDR1 is DFQATT and CDR2 is SNEGSKA (reference sequence). Trimming cost V 6 bases and J 2 bases; bases outside gene matches: 7. Amplified regions were TCR beta CDR3 sequences from RNA transcripts. The HTBI primer set was used in a first-round RT-PCR of the TCR CDR3. From the multiplex PCR reads, TCRdb called clonotypes with MiXCR, one entry per CDR3 protein. The profile shows approximately 380,000 distinct CDR3 sequences, roughly 13% of them singletons. The authors took PBMCs from 8.5 to 10 ml fresh peripheral blood.

What was sequenced was blood. The rearrangement uses TRBV20-1 and TRBJ2-7; 7 bases map to TRBD2. This receptor was identified in a man aged 45-65 years with Graves' ophthalmopathy. CDR3 DNA: TGCAGTGCCCTAGGGACTATTCCCTACGAGCAGTACTTC. Translated, it gives CSALGTIPYEQYF.